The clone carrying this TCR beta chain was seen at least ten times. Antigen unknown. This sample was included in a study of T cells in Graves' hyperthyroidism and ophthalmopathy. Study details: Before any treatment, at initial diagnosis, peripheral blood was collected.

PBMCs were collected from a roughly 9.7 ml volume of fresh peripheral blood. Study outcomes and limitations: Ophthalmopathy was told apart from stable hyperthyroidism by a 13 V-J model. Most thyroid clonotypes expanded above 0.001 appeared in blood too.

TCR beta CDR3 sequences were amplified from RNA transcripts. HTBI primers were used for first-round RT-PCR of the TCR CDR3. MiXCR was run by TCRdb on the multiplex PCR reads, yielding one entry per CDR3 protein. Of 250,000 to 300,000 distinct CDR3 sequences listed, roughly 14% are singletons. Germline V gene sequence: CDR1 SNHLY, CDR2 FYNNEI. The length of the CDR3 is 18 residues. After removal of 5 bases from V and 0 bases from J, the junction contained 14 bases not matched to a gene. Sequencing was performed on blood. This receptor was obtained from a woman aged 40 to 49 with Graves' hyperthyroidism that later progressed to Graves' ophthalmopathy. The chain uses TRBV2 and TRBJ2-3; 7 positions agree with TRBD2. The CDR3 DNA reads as TGTGCCAGCAGTTATTTGGGACTATTCGTTTCTAGCACAGATACGCAGTATTTT. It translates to CASSYLGLFVSSTDTQYF.